This passage covers 3 T cell receptor beta chains from one sample sequenced in a study of CD8 T cells in Susac syndrome. Random hexamers were used to reverse transcribe 0.5 to 1 ug of RNA. TCRdb used MiXCR to reprocess the immunoSEQ multiplex PCR reads, holding one entry per CDR3 protein. The data show around 53,000 distinct CDR3 sequences, 95% seen once. The sample was CD8+ T cells from PBMCs. These receptors were taken from a human donor with Susac syndrome.

CDR3 amino acids: CSVEGRGDEQYF. The CDR3 DNA follows: TGCAGCGTTGAAGGCAGGGGTGACGAGCAGTACTTC. V is TRBV29-1 and J is TRBJ2-7; the D gene is possibly TRBD1 (6 bases). The V end lost 1 base, the J end lost 5 bases, and 9 bases lay between the germline ends. This CDR3 has 12 amino acids. Germline-derived CDR1 and CDR2 are SQVTM and ANQGSEA.

The chain is built from TRBV29-1 and TRBJ2-7; 12 bases align to TRBD1. Germline CDR1 is SQVTM and CDR2 is ANQGSEA. The CDR3 runs 16 residues. V shed 4 bases and J 0 bases; nucleotides not matched to a gene: 7. In DNA, the CDR3 is TGCAGCGTTGCGGGGGCGGGACAGGGGGCCTCCTACGAGCAGTACTTC. Its translation: CSVAGAGQGASYEQYF.

This clonotype has a single count. V and J are TRBV28 and TRBJ2-6; D may be TRBD1 (5 bases). This CDR3 comprises 15 residues. Trimming removed 6 bases from V and 4 bases from J, with 13 bases in between. Germline CDR1 MDHEN, CDR2 SYDVKM. The CDR3 region has the DNA TGTGCCAGCAGCCCCGTCAGGGCGGGGGCCAACGTCCTGACTTTC. Encoded protein: CASSPVRAGANVLTF.